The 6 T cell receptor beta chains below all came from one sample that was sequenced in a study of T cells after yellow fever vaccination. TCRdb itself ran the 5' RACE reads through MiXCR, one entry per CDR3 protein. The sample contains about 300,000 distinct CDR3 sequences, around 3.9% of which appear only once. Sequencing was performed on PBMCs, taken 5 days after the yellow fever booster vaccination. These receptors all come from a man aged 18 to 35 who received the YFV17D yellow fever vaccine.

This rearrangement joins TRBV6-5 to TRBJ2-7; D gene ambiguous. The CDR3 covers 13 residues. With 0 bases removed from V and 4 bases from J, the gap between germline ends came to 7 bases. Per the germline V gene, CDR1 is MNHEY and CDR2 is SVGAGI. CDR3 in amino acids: CASSYSMGYEQYV. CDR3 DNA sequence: TGTGCCAGCAGTTACTCCATGGGGTACGAGCAGTACGTC.

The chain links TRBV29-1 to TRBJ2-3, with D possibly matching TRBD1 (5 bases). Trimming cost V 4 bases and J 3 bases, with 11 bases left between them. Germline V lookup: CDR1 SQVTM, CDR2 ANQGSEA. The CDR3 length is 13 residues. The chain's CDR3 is CSVAYRTTDTQYF. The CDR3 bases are TGCAGCGTTGCTTACAGGACGACAGATACGCAGTATTTT.

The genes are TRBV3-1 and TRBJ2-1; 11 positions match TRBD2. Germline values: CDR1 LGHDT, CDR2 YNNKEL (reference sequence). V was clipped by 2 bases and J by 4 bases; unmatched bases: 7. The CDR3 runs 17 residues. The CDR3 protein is CASSQPGLADKYNEQFF. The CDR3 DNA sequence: TGTGCCAGCAGCCAACCGGGACTAGCGGATAAATACAATGAGCAGTTCTTC.

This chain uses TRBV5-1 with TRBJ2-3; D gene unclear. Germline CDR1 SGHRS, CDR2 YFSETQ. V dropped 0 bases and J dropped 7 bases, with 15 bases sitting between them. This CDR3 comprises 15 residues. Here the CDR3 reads CASSLGSTGPYTQYF. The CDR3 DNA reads TGCGCCAGCAGCTTGGGGTCCACTGGGCCATATACGCAGTATTTT. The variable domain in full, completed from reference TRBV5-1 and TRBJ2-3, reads KAGVTQTPRYLIKTRGQQVTLSCSPISGHRSVSWYQQTPGQGLQFLFEYFSETQRNKGNFPGRFSGRQFSNSRSEMNVSTLELGDSALYLCASSLGSTGPYTQYFGPGTRLTVL.

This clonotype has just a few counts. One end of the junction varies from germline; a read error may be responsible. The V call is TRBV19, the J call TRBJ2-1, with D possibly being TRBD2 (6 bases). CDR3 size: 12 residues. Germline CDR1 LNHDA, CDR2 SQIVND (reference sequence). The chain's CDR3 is CPSRALGGEQFF. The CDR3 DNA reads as TGCCCCAGCCGGGCCTTGGGGGGTGAGCAGTTCTTC. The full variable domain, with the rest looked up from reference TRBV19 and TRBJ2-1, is DGGITQSPKYLFRKEGQNVTLSCEQNLNHDAMYWYRQDPGQGLRLIYYSQIVNDFQKGDIAEGYSVSREKKESFPLTVTSAQKNPTAFYLCPSRALGGEQFFGPGTRLTVL.

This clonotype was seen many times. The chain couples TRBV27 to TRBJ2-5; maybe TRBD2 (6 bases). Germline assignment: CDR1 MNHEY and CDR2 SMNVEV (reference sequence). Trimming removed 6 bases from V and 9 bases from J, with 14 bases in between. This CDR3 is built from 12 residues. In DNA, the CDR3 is TGTGCCAGCAGGCTCCCAGGCGGGGCCCAGTACTTC. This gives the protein CASRLPGGAQYF.